This TCR beta chain was obtained from a study of blood T cell repertoires in COVID-19. The data were produced by immunoSEQ multiplex PCR, yet TCRdb's version contains in-frame clones alone and is incomplete. Of around 260,000 clones in the sample, about 85% were seen once. The V end lost 4 bases, the J end lost 0 bases, and 7 bases lay between the germline ends. This CDR3 contains 14 residues. CDR1 and CDR2 from the germline V gene are MNHEY and SVGAGI. Regarding this clone: The sample contains more than one DNA sequence encoding this CDR3.

The sequence was obtained from a man aged 55 to 70 who had recovered from COVID-19. The V call is TRBV6-5, the J call TRBJ1-3; no firm D call. The sample consisted of peripheral blood. CDR3 sequence reads: CASSSGSSGNTIYF. CDR3 bases: TGTGCCAGCAGTTCTGGCAGCTCTGGAAACACCATATATTTT.